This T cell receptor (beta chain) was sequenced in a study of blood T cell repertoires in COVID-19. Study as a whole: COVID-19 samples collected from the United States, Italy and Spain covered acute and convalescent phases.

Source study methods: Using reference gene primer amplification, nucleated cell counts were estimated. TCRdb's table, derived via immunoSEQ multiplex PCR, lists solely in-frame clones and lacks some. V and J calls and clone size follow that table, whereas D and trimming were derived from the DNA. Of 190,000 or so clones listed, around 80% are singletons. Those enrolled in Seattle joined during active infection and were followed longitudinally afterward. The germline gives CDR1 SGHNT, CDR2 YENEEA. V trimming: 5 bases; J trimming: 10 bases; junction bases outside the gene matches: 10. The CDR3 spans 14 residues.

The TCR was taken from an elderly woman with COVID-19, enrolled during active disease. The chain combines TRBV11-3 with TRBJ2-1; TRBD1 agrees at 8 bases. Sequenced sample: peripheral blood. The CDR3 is CASSAGTGTREQFF. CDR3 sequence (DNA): TGTGCCAGCAGCGCCGGGACAGGAACTCGGGAGCAGTTCTTC.